The 29 T cell receptor beta chains reported below all come from one sample, sequenced in a study of cytomegalovirus exposure and HLA in healthy donors. PCR primers comprised 60 Vbeta and 13 Jbeta primers. Using immunoSEQ multiplex PCR, the repertoire was profiled, and TCRdb retains in-frame clones only, with some absent. The sample includes about 160,000 clones, 70% to 85% of them seen just once. Material: PBMCs. Source of these receptors: a man in his forties in good health and CMV-seronegative.

This clone has only one observation. The chain uses TRBV29-1 and TRBJ2-1; 8 bases map to TRBD2. V lost 7 bases, J lost 8 bases, and 7 bases stayed unmatched. Germline values: CDR1 SQVTM, CDR2 ANQGSEA. This CDR3 is built from 12 residues. CDR3 protein: CSADGTRYEQFF. The CDR3 bases are TGCAGCGCCGACGGGACTAGATATGAGCAGTTCTTC.

The J gene is TRBJ2-2, the V gene TRBV2; weak D call: TRBD1 (5 bases). The V gene's germline CDR1 is SNHLY and CDR2 FYNNEI. V lost 10 bases and J 7 bases, leaving 16 bases between the germline ends. This CDR3 spans 13 amino acids. CDR3 in DNA: TGTGCCACTACCGAGGTCAGGGTCGGGGAGCTGTTTTTT. This encodes CATTEVRVGELFF.

This clone came up once. This chain joins TRBV5-1 and TRBJ2-7; 11 nucleotides line up with TRBD2. Trimming at V came to 4 bases and at J to 4 bases, leaving 4 bases not matched to a gene. Germline V CDR1 and CDR2: SGHRS, YFSETQ. The CDR3 runs to 14 residues. As DNA, the CDR3 is TGCGCCAGCAGCAAATCTAGCGGGGGGTACGAGCAGTACTTC. Translation gives CASSKSSGGYEQYF.

V and J are TRBV18 and TRBJ2-1; D possibly corresponds to TRBD2 (6 bases). From germline, CDR1 is KGHSH and CDR2 LQKENI. Trimming removed 3 bases from V and 10 bases from J, with 10 bases in between. CDR3 length equals 12 residues. The CDR3 protein is CASSPAEGEQFF. DNA of the CDR3: TGTGCCAGCTCACCTGCGGAGGGGGAGCAGTTCTTC.

V gene TRBV5-6 combines with J gene TRBJ1-2; D not resolved. Between the trimmed V and J ends, which lost 4 bases and 4 bases, there was a span of 11 bases. The CDR3 covers 13 residues. The germline V gene has CDR1 SGHDT and CDR2 YYEEEE. CDR3 loop: CASSQDTAYGYTF. DNA for the CDR3: TGTGCCAGCAGCCAAGACACCGCCTATGGCTACACCTTC. Looking up the rest from reference TRBV5-6 and TRBJ1-2 gives the full variable domain: DAGVTQSPTHLIKTRGQQVTLRCSPKSGHDTVSWYQQALGQGPQFIFQYYEEEERQRGNFPDRFSGHQFPNYSSELNVNALLLGDSALYLCASSQDTAYGYTFGSGTRLTVV.

The chain carries TRBV7-2 and TRBJ2-7, with 9 bases fitting TRBD2. V lost 4 bases, J lost 6 bases, and 7 bases stayed unmatched. CDR3 length: 14 residues. Germline V gene lookup returns CDR1 SGHTA and CDR2 FQGNSA. The DNA for the CDR3 is TGTGCCAGCAGCTCTAGCGGGACCCTACGCGAGCAGTACTTC. Translated, it gives CASSSSGTLREQYF.

The gene calls are TRBV28 and TRBJ2-5; possible D gene TRBD1, 6 bases. CDR3 size: 14 residues. Deletions cut 3 bases from V and 2 bases from J, with 10 bases between. Germline V gene data show CDR1 as MDHEN and CDR2 as SYDVKM. The CDR3 DNA follows: TGTGCCAGCAGTTTCACCGGACAGCAAGAGACCCAGTACTTC. Translating it yields CASSFTGQQETQYF.

This chain uses TRBV4-1 with TRBJ2-7, with D perhaps TRBD1 (6 bases). This CDR3 has 14 residues. Germline V gene sequence: CDR1 MGHRA, CDR2 YSYEKL. V shed 3 bases and J shed 3 bases, with 12 bases lying between them. Here the CDR3 DNA reads TGCGCCAGCAGCCAGCCGGGACAACACTACGAGCAGTACTTC. Its protein product is CASSQPGQHYEQYF.

This chain uses TRBV14 with TRBJ2-1, with a tentative D call TRBD2 (6 bases). The V end lost 0 bases, the J end lost 4 bases, and 19 bases lay between the germline ends. Germline V gene sequence: CDR1 SGHDN, CDR2 FVKESK. The CDR3 extends over 18 amino acids. CDR3 nucleotides: TGTGCCAGCAGCCAAGACGAACGGCGAGGGAGGTTGTACAATGAGCAGTTCTTC. Amino acids: CASSQDERRGRLYNEQFF.

The V call is TRBV25-1, the J call TRBJ2-7, with 11 bases aligning to TRBD2. J gave up 0 bases and V 3 bases, and 7 bases lay outside the gene matches. This CDR3 contains 17 residues. Germline loops: CDR1 MGHDK, CDR2 SYGVNS. CDR3 in amino acids: CASSDLAGGWPSYEQYF. DNA of the CDR3: TGTGCCAGCAGTGATCTAGCGGGAGGCTGGCCCTCCTACGAGCAGTACTTC.

This clone was counted only a few times. The chain uses TRBV27 and TRBJ2-3, with a tentative D call TRBD2 (5 bases). Germline V gene sequence: CDR1 MNHEY, CDR2 SMNVEV (reference sequence). CDR3 size: 14 residues. The V end was cut by 10 bases, the J end by 5 bases, with 19 bases between. The CDR3 region has the DNA TGTGCCACCTCAGGAGAGGGCCGGGGAGATACGCAGTATTTT. Amino acid sequence: CATSGEGRGDTQYF.

This sequence joins TRBV23-1 and TRBJ1-2; 7 bases are shared with TRBD1. Being an ORF, TRBV23-1 has a function that is uncertain. The CDR3 contains 12 residues. Trimming removed 4 bases from V and 7 bases from J; junction bases left unmatched: 3. DNA of the CDR3: TGCGCCAGCAGTCCCGACAGGGCTGGCTACACCTTC. Its translation: CASSPDRAGYTF.

V and J are TRBV5-8 and TRBJ2-7; D is perhaps TRBD1 (5 bases). V was trimmed by 2 bases and J by 5 bases, leaving 14 bases between them. Germline loops: CDR1 SGHTS, CDR2 YDEGEE. The CDR3 is 14 residues long. CDR3 amino acids: CASSFGRVLDEQYF. CDR3 in DNA: TGTGCCAGCAGCTTTGGCAGGGTTCTGGACGAGCAGTACTTC.

The chain carries TRBV6-5 and TRBJ1-4; 7 positions agree with TRBD1. Germline values: CDR1 MNHEY, CDR2 SVGAGI. Trimming removed 8 bases from V and 4 bases from J; junction bases left unmatched: 10. This CDR3 region has 15 residues. CDR3 amino acids: CASGTPHRGNEKLFF. The CDR3, as DNA: TGTGCCAGCGGTACTCCCCACAGGGGTAATGAAAAACTGTTTTTT.

The V gene is TRBV14, the J gene TRBJ2-3, with 9 bases lining up with TRBD1. Germline lookup yields CDR1 SGHDN and CDR2 FVKESK. This CDR3 is 15 amino acids long. V gave up 4 bases and J gave up 1 base; unmatched junction bases: 3. The CDR3, as DNA: TGTGCCAGCAGCCCGCGACAGGGGGGCACAGATACGCAGTATTTT. This translates into CASSPRQGGTDTQYF.

This sequence joins TRBV6-4 and TRBJ2-1, with 9 nucleotides matching TRBD1. Trimming removed 5 bases from V and 8 bases from J; junction bases left unmatched: 22. Germline CDR1 and CDR2: MRHNA and SNTAGT. The CDR3 is 19 amino acids. CDR3 region: CASSIISPRGDRVLDEQFF. The CDR3, as DNA: TGTGCCAGCAGTATTATCTCCCCCCGTGGGGACAGGGTTCTCGATGAGCAGTTCTTC.

The genes are TRBV6-5 and TRBJ2-1; D perhaps matches TRBD2 (5 bases). CDR1 MNHEY and CDR2 SVGAGI come from the germline V gene. CDR3 size: 15 residues. The germline V and J ends were trimmed by 2 bases and 0 bases, with 8 bases remaining between them. CDR3 sequence reads: CASSYGLSSYNEQFF. The CDR3 coding sequence is TGTGCCAGCAGTTACGGACTTAGCTCCTACAATGAGCAGTTCTTC.

This clone was detected once. In DNA, the CDR3 is TGTGCCAGCAGCTTAGGGACAGGGACCGGGGAGCTGTTTTTT. Its translation is CASSLGTGTGELFF. This rearrangement joins TRBV7-6 to TRBJ2-2; TRBD1 matches at 8 bases. The CDR3 extends over 14 amino acids. V trimming: 1 base; J trimming: 5 bases; junction bases outside the gene matches: 0. Germline values: CDR1 SGHVS, CDR2 FNYEAQ.

This chain connects TRBV4-3 to TRBJ2-5; no firm D call. Germline CDR1 and CDR2: LGHNA and YSLEER. V was shortened by 0 bases and J by 0 bases, with 5 bases between the two germline ends. This CDR3 region has 14 residues. In DNA form, the CDR3 reads TGCGCCAGCAGCCAAGATACAAACCAAGAGACCCAGTACTTC. Encoded protein: CASSQDTNQETQYF.

The V call is TRBV5-4, the J call TRBJ2-1, with 12 bases matching TRBD2. Germline CDR1 reads SGHNT; CDR2 reads YYREEE (reference sequence). V dropped 4 bases and J dropped 7; count of bases not matched to a gene: 9. CDR3 size: 16 residues. The CDR3 sequence: CASSTPSGRARNEQFF. DNA of the CDR3: TGTGCCAGCAGCACCCCTAGCGGGAGGGCCCGAAATGAGCAGTTCTTC.

The chain recombines TRBV4-1 with TRBJ2-1; the match to TRBD1 covers 11 bases. V was clipped by 0 bases and J by 3 bases; unmatched bases: 13. The V gene's germline CDR1 is MGHRA and CDR2 YSYEKL. The CDR3 has 20 residues. CDR3 nucleotides: TGCGCCAGCAGCCAAGATCCGGACAGGGGGCGGCTGACTCGCTACAATGAGCAGTTCTTC. The encoded protein is CASSQDPDRGRLTRYNEQFF.

The V and J genes are TRBV19 and TRBJ1-1, with D perhaps matching TRBD1 (5 bases). V was shortened by 4 bases and J by 4 bases, with 13 bases between the two germline ends. CDR1 and CDR2 from the germline V gene are LNHDA and SQIVND (reference sequence). There are 14 residues in the CDR3. The DNA for the CDR3 is TGTGCCAGTAGTAGAAGGGGCCGCGGCACTGAAGCTTTCTTT. Its protein product is CASSRRGRGTEAFF.

The V call is TRBV19, the J call TRBJ2-3; a possible D gene is TRBD1 (6 bases). The CDR3 consists of 12 residues. The V gene lost 3 bases and the J gene lost 14 bases, with 15 bases spanning the gap. CDR1 LNHDA and CDR2 SQIVND come from the germline V gene (reference sequence). CDR3 nucleotide sequence: TGTGCCAGTAGTATGACCGACAGGCCGCCGTATTTT. Protein product: CASSMTDRPPYF. The whole variable domain, filled in from reference TRBV19 and TRBJ2-3, reads DGGITQSPKYLFRKEGQNVTLSCEQNLNHDAMYWYRQDPGQGLRLIYYSQIVNDFQKGDIAEGYSVSREKKESFPLTVTSAQKNPTAFYLCASSMTDRPPYFGPGTRLTVL.

The V and J genes are TRBV6-5 and TRBJ2-5; 14 positions agree with TRBD2. The CDR3 runs to 15 residues. Germline loops: CDR1 MNHEY, CDR2 SVGAGI. V shed 8 bases and J 5 bases; nucleotides not matched to a gene: 7. CDR3 residues: CASRRLAGGWETQYF. Here the CDR3 DNA reads TGTGCCAGCCGCCGACTAGCGGGAGGGTGGGAGACCCAGTACTTC.

This clone has just one count. The chain recombines TRBV28 with TRBJ2-1; TRBD2 agrees at 9 bases. Germline V gives CDR1 MDHEN, CDR2 SYDVKM. V shed 8 bases and J 9 bases; nucleotides not matched to a gene: 8. This CDR3 has 13 amino acids. CDR3 region: CASWASGIGEQFF. The DNA for the CDR3 is TGTGCCAGCTGGGCTAGCGGGATTGGTGAGCAGTTCTTC.

About this clone: Relative to the germline gene, one junction end is altered; a read error may explain this. V is TRBV28 and J is TRBJ2-3, with D tentatively TRBD1 (5 bases). The CDR3 loop spans 15 amino acids. Germline V CDR1 and CDR2: MDHEN, SYDVKM. This CDR3 reads CATSTTGLSRDTQYF. The CDR3 nucleotides read TGTGCCACCTCCACCACAGGCTTAAGCAGAGATACGCAGTATTTT.

V and J are TRBV19 and TRBJ2-7; weak D call: TRBD2 (5 bases). V lost 3 bases to trimming and J lost 0 bases, with 9 bases between them. The CDR3 loop spans 14 amino acids. Germline V CDR1 and CDR2: LNHDA, SQIVND (reference sequence). The CDR3 sequence is CASSMWGDSYEQYF. CDR3 in DNA: TGTGCCAGTAGTATGTGGGGAGACTCCTACGAGCAGTACTTC.

The J gene is TRBJ1-5, the V gene TRBV7-2; 9 positions agree with TRBD1. Germline CDR1 and CDR2: SGHTA and FQGNSA. V lost 1 base, J lost 0 bases, and 1 base stayed unmatched. There are 16 residues in the CDR3. CDR3 sequence: CASSLGDRVSNQPQHF. As DNA, the CDR3 is TGTGCCAGCAGCTTAGGGGACAGGGTTAGCAATCAGCCCCAGCATTTT.

This clone has just a few counts. This chain connects TRBV5-1 to TRBJ2-1; tentatively, D is TRBD2 (5 bases). The CDR3 has 15 amino acids. CDR1 SGHRS and CDR2 YFSETQ come from the germline V gene. Between the trimmed V and J ends, which lost 0 bases and 2 bases, there was a span of 9 bases. Written as DNA, the CDR3 is TGCGCCAGCAGCTTGGAGGCGGAGGCCTACAATGAGCAGTTCTTC. Amino acid sequence: CASSLEAEAYNEQFF.